These 31 T cell receptor beta chains were sequenced from one sample in a study of control samples from healthy donors and cancer patients. The data were produced by immunoSEQ multiplex PCR, yet TCRdb's version contains in-frame clones alone and is incomplete. The sample has about 75,000 clones, about 95% seen once. Sequenced: blood. Receptors originate from a woman in her forties in good health.

This chain links TRBV10-3 with TRBJ1-2; tentative D call: TRBD1 (6 bases). V lost 6 bases and J lost 8, with 13 bases in between. The CDR3 is 12 residues long. Per germline, CDR1 ENHRY and CDR2 SYGVKD. The CDR3 bases are TGTGCCATCAGAGGGGGGGACCCAGGCTACACCTTC. This encodes CAIRGGDPGYTF.

V gene TRBV19 combines with J gene TRBJ1-5; 7 positions agree with TRBD1. With V trimmed by 3 bases and J by 5 bases, 4 bases remained unmatched. This CDR3 is built from 14 residues. Germline V lookup: CDR1 LNHDA, CDR2 SQIVND (reference sequence). CDR3 in amino acids: CASSIEGAHQPQHF. The CDR3 DNA sequence: TGTGCCAGTAGTATTGAGGGGGCTCATCAGCCCCAGCATTTT.

The chain carries TRBV19 and TRBJ1-2; TRBD1 agrees at 7 bases. Germline lookup yields CDR1 LNHDA and CDR2 SQIVND (reference sequence). The CDR3 is made up of 16 amino acids. V dropped 5 bases and J dropped 1; count of bases not matched to a gene: 10. In DNA form, the CDR3 reads TGTGCCAGTAGTTCATCCCAGGGACAGATTAACTATGGCTACACCTTC. Amino acids: CASSSSQGQINYGYTF.

The V call is TRBV5-4, the J call TRBJ1-1, with D possibly TRBD1 on 5 matching bases. Germline loops: CDR1 SGHNT, CDR2 YYREEE (reference sequence). V was pared by 2 bases and J by 0 bases, with 17 bases between. This CDR3 comprises 17 residues. The CDR3 sequence: CASSLLRVQGLNTEAFF. The CDR3 region has the DNA TGTGCCAGCAGCTTATTGAGGGTTCAGGGTTTGAACACTGAAGCTTTCTTT.

This clone appeared a few times. The V and J genes are TRBV6-2 or TRBV6-3 and TRBJ1-5; D ambiguous. Germline loops: CDR1 MNHEY, CDR2 SVGEGT. This CDR3 is 12 amino acids long. With 3 bases removed from V and 2 bases from J, the gap between germline ends came to 2 bases. This chain's CDR3 is CASSYGNQPQHF. Here the CDR3 DNA reads TGTGCCAGCAGTTATGGCAATCAGCCCCAGCATTTT.

The rearrangement uses TRBV5-1 and TRBJ2-3; perhaps TRBD1 as D (6 bases). Trimming pared 1 base from V and 1 base from J, leaving 10 bases between. Germline loops: CDR1 SGHRS, CDR2 YFSETQ. This CDR3 has 15 amino acids. The CDR3 nucleotides read TGCGCCAGCAGCTTGCCCCGACAGGGCACAGATACGCAGTATTTT. This gives the protein CASSLPRQGTDTQYF.

The chain links TRBV18 to TRBJ1-5; weak D call: TRBD1 (5 bases). This CDR3 spans 14 amino acids. V gave up 3 bases and J gave up 2 bases, with 8 bases separating them. CDR1 and CDR2 (germline): KGHSH, LQKENI. CDR3 nucleotides: TGTGCCAGCTCACCCTGGGGGGGCAATCAGCCCCAGCATTTT. Residues: CASSPWGGNQPQHF.

The chain is built from TRBV19 and TRBJ2-3; D perhaps matches TRBD1 (5 bases). Trimming took off 5 bases at V and 3 bases at J, with 9 bases between the two ends. This CDR3 region has 13 residues. CDR1 is LNHDA, CDR2 SQIVND, per germline (reference sequence). This CDR3 is CASSLQGTDTQYF. In nucleotides, the CDR3 is TGTGCCAGTAGTCTTCAGGGAACAGATACGCAGTATTTT.

CDR3 in amino acids: CASSLAGGRSYNEQFF. The CDR3 region has the DNA TGCGCCAGCAGCTTAGCGGGGGGCAGGTCCTACAATGAGCAGTTCTTC. The chain employs TRBV5-1 and TRBJ2-1, with 9 nucleotides matching TRBD2. With 2 bases clipped from V and 1 base from J, the junction kept 4 bases outside the gene matches. From germline, CDR1 is SGHRS and CDR2 YFSETQ. The CDR3 spans 16 residues.

CDR3 protein: CASSDGSGSNEQFF. The CDR3 nucleotides are TGCGCCAGCAGTGATGGTAGCGGGAGTAATGAGCAGTTCTTC. The V gene is TRBV10-2, the J gene TRBJ2-1; TRBD2 aligns across 9 bases. This CDR3 contains 14 residues. The germline V gene has CDR1 WSHSY and CDR2 SAAADI. J lost 7 bases, V lost 3 bases, and 4 bases had no gene match.

The chain combines TRBV27 with TRBJ1-2; 8 nucleotides match TRBD1. The germline CDR1 and CDR2 sequences are MNHEY and SMNVEV (reference sequence). Losses at the gene ends were 5 bases for V and 3 bases for J; bases not matched to a gene: 8. The CDR3 has 15 residues. In nucleotides, the CDR3 is TGTGCCAGCAGTCCCTGGACAGGGAGCGACTATGGCTACACCTTC. It codes for CASSPWTGSDYGYTF.

The chain employs TRBV6-1 and TRBJ1-5; D uncertain. The CDR3 has 11 amino acids. V lost 1 base to trimming and J lost 9 bases, with 4 bases between them. Germline V gene lookup returns CDR1 MNHNS and CDR2 SASEGT. The CDR3: CASSEVVPQHF. CDR3 nucleotides: TGTGCCAGCAGTGAAGTGGTGCCCCAGCATTTT.

The chain recombines TRBV19 with TRBJ1-3, with 9 nucleotides matching TRBD1. Germline-derived CDR1 and CDR2 are LNHDA and SQIVND (reference sequence). CDR3 size: 16 residues. The V and J ends lost 3 bases and 0 bases, in that order; junction bases with no gene match: 3. DNA for the CDR3: TGTGCCAGTAGTATGCAGACAGGGGGCTCTGGAAACACCATATATTTT. It translates to CASSMQTGGSGNTIYF.

The V call is TRBV15, the J call TRBJ2-2, with D tentatively TRBD2 (7 bases). Germline CDR1 reads LNHNV; CDR2 reads YYDKDF (reference sequence). The CDR3 runs to 14 residues. V was trimmed by 4 bases and J by 3 bases, leaving 9 bases between them. For the CDR3, the DNA is TGTGCCACCAGCAAGGGGGGGGACACCGGGGAGCTGTTTTTT. The encoded protein is CATSKGGDTGELFF.

V gene TRBV2 combines with J gene TRBJ2-7; D perhaps matches TRBD2 (6 bases). V shed 2 bases and J shed 4 bases, with 18 bases lying between them. This CDR3 spans 16 amino acids. CDR1 and CDR2 from the germline V gene are SNHLY and FYNNEI. CDR3 DNA sequence: TGTGCCAGCAGTGAAATGGCGGGGATGGGGGGTTACGAGCAGTACTTC. This gives the protein CASSEMAGMGGYEQYF.

A single count supports this clone. The V and J genes are TRBV5-6 and TRBJ2-2; D call uncertain. The CDR3 consists of 13 residues. The V gene lost 2 bases and the J gene lost 6 bases, with 8 bases spanning the gap. Germline lookup yields CDR1 SGHDT and CDR2 YYEEEE. The CDR3 spells CASSFLGAGELFF. In DNA form, the CDR3 reads TGTGCCAGCAGCTTTCTGGGTGCCGGGGAGCTGTTTTTT.

The genes are TRBV3-1 (or the pseudogene TRBV3-2) and TRBJ2-1; D uncertain. Trimming pared 4 bases from V and 4 bases from J, leaving 8 bases between. The CDR3 is 13 residues long. Looked up from germline, CDR1 is LGHDT and CDR2 is YNNKEL (reference sequence). The CDR3 DNA sequence: TGTGCCAGCAGCCCCGACACATACAATGAGCAGTTCTTC. Its protein product is CASSPDTYNEQFF.

J is TRBJ1-2 and V is TRBV9; D may be TRBD1 (5 bases). The CDR3 consists of 16 residues. With 2 bases removed from V and 4 bases from J, the gap between germline ends came to 18 bases. The germline V gene encodes CDR1 SGDLS and CDR2 YYNGEE. The CDR3 spells CASSVTWGESSYGYTF. CDR3 DNA: TGTGCCAGCAGCGTGACTTGGGGGGAGTCTTCCTATGGCTACACCTTC. The complete variable domain, with remaining parts taken from reference TRBV9 and TRBJ1-2, reads DSGVTQTPKHLITATGQRVTLRCSPRSGDLSVYWYQQSLDQGLQFLIQYYNGEERAKGNILERFSAQQFPDLHSELNLSSLELGDSALYFCASSVTWGESSYGYTFGSGTRLTVV.

The rearrangement joins TRBV7-6 to TRBJ2-3; no clear D. This CDR3 region has 13 residues. CDR1 and CDR2 from the germline V gene are SGHVS and FNYEAQ. Deletions cut 5 bases from V and 1 base from J, with 7 bases between. CDR3 amino acids: CASSPSGTDTQYF. The CDR3 bases are TGTGCCAGCAGCCCATCCGGCACAGATACGCAGTATTTT.

This clone was detected only once. At the DNA level, this CDR3 is encoded by other sequences in the same sample as well. The gene calls are TRBV19 and TRBJ2-7; no clear D gene. The CDR3 has 12 amino acids. Trimming took 1 base from V and 5 from J, leaving 6 bases between them. Germline CDR1 LNHDA, CDR2 SQIVND (reference sequence). CDR3 coding DNA: TGTGCCAGTAGTATAGGCCGTAACGAGCAGTACTTC. It encodes CASSIGRNEQYF.

In its sample, this clone was seen once. Likely a read error: the CDR3 ends without its conserved phenylalanine or tryptophan. The DNA is left out, because the CDR3 cannot be placed on it with certainty; the CDR3 is given as TCRdb lists it. The rearrangement links TRBV3-1 (or the pseudogene TRBV3-2) to TRBJ1-1. In germline, CDR1 is LGHDT, CDR2 YNNKEL (reference sequence). The CDR3 contains 11 residues when both ends are counted. CDR3 residues: CASSQGRDLLV.

This rearrangement joins TRBV27 to TRBJ2-3; D possibly corresponds to TRBD2 (5 bases). The CDR3 contains 14 residues. Trimming removed 4 bases from V and 1 base from J, with 9 bases in between. CDR1 is MNHEY, CDR2 SMNVEV, per germline (reference sequence). As DNA, the CDR3 is TGTGCCAGCAGTTCATTGAGGGGCACAGATACGCAGTATTTT. Translated: CASSSLRGTDTQYF.

The chain combines TRBV29-1 with TRBJ2-5, with D tentatively TRBD2 (5 bases). V was cut by 3 bases and J by 7 bases, with 18 bases left in between. The germline gives CDR1 SQVTM, CDR2 ANQGSEA. The CDR3 has 14 amino acids. CDR3 bases: TGCAGCGTTGAGGCGAGTCGAGGGCCGGGGACCCAGTACTTC. This codes for CSVEASRGPGTQYF. Based on the CDR3 plus reference TRBV29-1 and TRBJ2-5, the full variable domain is SAVISQKPSRDICQRGTSLTIQCQVDSQVTMMFWYRQQPGQSLTLIATANQGSEATYESGFVIDKFPISRPNLTFSTLTVSNMSPEDSSIYLCSVEASRGPGTQYFGPGTRLLVL.

The V call is TRBV27, the J call TRBJ2-7, with D unclear. CDR3 length: 13 amino acids. Germline V gene sequence: CDR1 MNHEY, CDR2 SMNVEV (reference sequence). V dropped 6 bases and J dropped 2 bases, with 11 bases sitting between them. CDR3 coding DNA: TGTGCCAGCAGCCATGGTCGTGCCTACGAGCAGTACTTC. This gives the protein CASSHGRAYEQYF.

The V call is TRBV5-1, the J call TRBJ2-7; 7 bases are shared with TRBD1. CDR1 and CDR2 from the germline V gene are SGHRS and YFSETQ. The trim removed 5 bases at V and 3 bases at J, leaving 8 bases unmatched. The CDR3 has 14 residues. In DNA, the CDR3 is TGCGCCAGCAGACAACCCGGGACAGTCTACGAGCAGTACTTC. It encodes CASRQPGTVYEQYF.

The CDR3 protein is CASSPPLGDNEQFF. The CDR3 DNA is TGTGCCAGCAGCCCCCCACTGGGGGACAATGAGCAGTTCTTC. This chain links TRBV9 with TRBJ2-1, with D tentatively TRBD1 or TRBD2 (5 bases each). V lost 4 bases to trimming and J lost 5 bases, with 13 bases between them. This CDR3 has 14 residues. Germline CDR1 and CDR2: SGDLS and YYNGEE.

The sample holds a few counts of this clone. The chain carries TRBV27 and TRBJ1-3; D not certain. Germline V lookup: CDR1 MNHEY, CDR2 SMNVEV (reference sequence). The CDR3 extends over 14 amino acids. Trimming took off 6 bases at V and 0 bases at J, with 9 bases between the two ends. CDR3 DNA sequence: TGTGCCAGCAGGGGTACCTACTCTGGAAACACCATATATTTT. It translates to CASRGTYSGNTIYF.

The chain employs TRBV30 and TRBJ1-4; TRBD1 is a possible D gene (6 bases). The CDR3 runs 14 residues. The V gene's germline CDR1 is GTSNPN and CDR2 SVGIG (reference sequence). V lost 5 bases and J lost 2, with 12 bases in between. The CDR3 DNA follows: TGTGCCTGGTTTCACAGGGATACTAATGAAAAACTGTTTTTT. Translating gives CAWFHRDTNEKLFF.

V is TRBV5-6 and J is TRBJ2-5; D may be TRBD1 or TRBD2 (5 bases each). The CDR3 is made up of 14 amino acids. Germline V gene data show CDR1 as SGHDT and CDR2 as YYEEEE. Trimming took off 6 bases at V and 1 base at J, with 13 bases between the two ends. Written as DNA, the CDR3 is TGTGCCAGCACCCCGGGGACGGCCCAAGAGACCCAGTACTTC. Translating it yields CASTPGTAQETQYF. The full variable domain, with the rest looked up from reference TRBV5-6 and TRBJ2-5, is DAGVTQSPTHLIKTRGQQVTLRCSPKSGHDTVSWYQQALGQGPQFIFQYYEEEERQRGNFPDRFSGHQFPNYSSELNVNALLLGDSALYLCASTPGTAQETQYFGPGTRLLVL.

The rearrangement joins TRBV6-5 to TRBJ2-2; the match to TRBD1 covers 7 bases. J lost 7 bases, V lost 6 bases, and 8 bases had no gene match. The germline V gene has CDR1 MNHEY and CDR2 SVGAGI. The CDR3 consists of 14 residues. CDR3 loop: CASSTGQRVGELFF. CDR3 in DNA: TGTGCCAGCAGCACGGGACAGAGGGTCGGGGAGCTGTTTTTT.

The chain joins TRBV18 to TRBJ2-7, with D perhaps given as TRBD1 or TRBD2 (5 bases each). The length of the CDR3 is 16 residues. Germline V gives CDR1 KGHSH, CDR2 LQKENI. The V gene lost 6 bases and the J gene lost 2 bases, with 20 bases spanning the gap. Here the CDR3 reads CASSPNSGTATYEQYF. CDR3 nucleotides: TGTGCCAGCTCCCCAAACTCCGGGACGGCAACCTACGAGCAGTACTTC.